This entry concerns a single T cell receptor (beta chain). There are 16 residues in the CDR3. Germline values: CDR1 SGHTA, CDR2 FQGNSA. Trimming stripped 2 bases from V and 5 bases from J, with 18 bases between. Data came from immunoSEQ multiplex PCR; TCRdb stores just in-frame clones and leaves some out. The repertoire consists of fewer than 60,000 clones, with roughly 95% occurring once and the leading ten covering 3.1%. This specimen comes from a study of technical replicates of blood from a few donors. This clonotype was sampled from a human donor in good health. Some clones in this sample may be carry-over from other donors' samples. The J gene is TRBJ2-5, the V gene TRBV7-2, with D possibly being TRBD2 (5 bases). Sequences were obtained from PBMCs. CDR3 sequence: CASSLTISARGETQYF. The CDR3, as DNA: TGTGCCAGCAGCTTAACGATCTCTGCCAGAGGGGAGACCCAGTACTTC.